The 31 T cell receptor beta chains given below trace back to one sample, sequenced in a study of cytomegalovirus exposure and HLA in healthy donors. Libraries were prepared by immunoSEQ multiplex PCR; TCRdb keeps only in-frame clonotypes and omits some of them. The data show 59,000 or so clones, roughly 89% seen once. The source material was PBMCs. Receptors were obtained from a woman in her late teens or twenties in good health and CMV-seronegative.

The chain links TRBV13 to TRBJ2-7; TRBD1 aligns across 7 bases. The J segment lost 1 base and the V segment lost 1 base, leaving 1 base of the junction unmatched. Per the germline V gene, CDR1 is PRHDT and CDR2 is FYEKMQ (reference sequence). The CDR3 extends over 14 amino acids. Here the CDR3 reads CASSLEGASYEQYF. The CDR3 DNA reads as TGTGCCAGCAGCTTAGAGGGGGCGTCCTACGAGCAGTACTTC.

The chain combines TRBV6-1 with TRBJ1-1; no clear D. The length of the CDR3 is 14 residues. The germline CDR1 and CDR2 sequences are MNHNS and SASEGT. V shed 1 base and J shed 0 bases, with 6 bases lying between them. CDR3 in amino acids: CASSEGSVNTEAFF. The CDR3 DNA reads TGTGCCAGCAGTGAAGGATCAGTGAACACTGAAGCTTTCTTT.

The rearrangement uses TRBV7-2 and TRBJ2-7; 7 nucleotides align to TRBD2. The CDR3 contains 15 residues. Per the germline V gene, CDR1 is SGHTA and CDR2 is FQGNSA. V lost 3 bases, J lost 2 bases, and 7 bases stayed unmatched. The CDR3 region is CASSLSGTTAYEQYF. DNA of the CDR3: TGTGCCAGCAGCTTGTCCGGGACTACCGCCTACGAGCAGTACTTC.

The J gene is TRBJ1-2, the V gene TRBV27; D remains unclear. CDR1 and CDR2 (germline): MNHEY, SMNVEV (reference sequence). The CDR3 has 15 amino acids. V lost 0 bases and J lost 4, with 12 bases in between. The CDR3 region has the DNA TGTGCCAGCAGTTTATCGCTTCCCAGGCTCTATGGCTACACCTTC. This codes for CASSLSLPRLYGYTF.

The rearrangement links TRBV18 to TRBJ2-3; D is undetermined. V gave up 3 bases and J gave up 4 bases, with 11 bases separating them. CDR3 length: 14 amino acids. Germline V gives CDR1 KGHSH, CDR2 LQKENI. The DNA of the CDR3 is TGTGCCAGCTCACCGAGCCGGGTCCCAGATACGCAGTATTTT. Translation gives CASSPSRVPDTQYF. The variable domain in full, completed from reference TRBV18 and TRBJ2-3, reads NAGVMQNPRHLVRRRGQEARLRCSPMKGHSHVYWYRQLPEEGLKFMVYLQKENIIDESGMPKERFSAEFPKEGPSILRIQQVVRGDSAAYFCASSPSRVPDTQYFGPGTRLTVL.

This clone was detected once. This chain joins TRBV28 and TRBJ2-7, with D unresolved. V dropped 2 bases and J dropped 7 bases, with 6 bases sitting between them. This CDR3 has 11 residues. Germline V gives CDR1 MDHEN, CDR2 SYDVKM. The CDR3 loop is CASSLPPEQYF. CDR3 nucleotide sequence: TGTGCCAGCAGTTTACCCCCAGAGCAGTACTTC.

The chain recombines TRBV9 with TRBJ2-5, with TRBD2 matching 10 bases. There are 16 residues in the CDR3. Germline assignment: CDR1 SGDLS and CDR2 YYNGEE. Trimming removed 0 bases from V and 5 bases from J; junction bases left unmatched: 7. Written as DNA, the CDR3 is TGTGCCAGCAGCGTAGCGGTAGCGGGGGGACGGGAGACCCAGTACTTC. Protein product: CASSVAVAGGRETQYF.

The CDR3 DNA is TGTGCCAGCAGCTTGGCGCAGGGGGCGAATCCTAACACCGGGGAGCTGTTTTTT. Its protein is CASSLAQGANPNTGELFF. This rearrangement joins TRBV5-6 to TRBJ2-2; 8 nucleotides agree with TRBD1. The CDR3 extends over 18 amino acids. V was pared by 0 bases and J by 2 bases, with 9 bases of the junction left unmatched. Germline values: CDR1 SGHDT, CDR2 YYEEEE.

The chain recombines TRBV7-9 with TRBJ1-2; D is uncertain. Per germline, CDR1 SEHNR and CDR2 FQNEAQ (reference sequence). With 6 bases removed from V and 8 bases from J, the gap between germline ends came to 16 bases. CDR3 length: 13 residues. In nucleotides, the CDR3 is TGTGCCAGCAGACCCCCCGCGCTCGGGGGCTACACCTTC. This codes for CASRPPALGGYTF.

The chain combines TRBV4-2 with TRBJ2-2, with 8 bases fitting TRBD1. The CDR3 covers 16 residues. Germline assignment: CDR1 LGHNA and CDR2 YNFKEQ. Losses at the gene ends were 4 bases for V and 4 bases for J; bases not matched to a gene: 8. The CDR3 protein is CASSPTTGDRTGELFF. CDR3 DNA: TGTGCCAGCAGCCCGACGACAGGGGACCGCACCGGGGAGCTGTTTTTT.

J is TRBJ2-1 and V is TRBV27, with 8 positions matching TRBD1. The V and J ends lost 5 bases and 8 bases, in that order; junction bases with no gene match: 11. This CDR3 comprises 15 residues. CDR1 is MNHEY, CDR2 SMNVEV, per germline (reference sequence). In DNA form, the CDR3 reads TGTGCCAGCAGTCAAGACAGGGGCCCTTGGGATGAGCAGTTCTTC. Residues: CASSQDRGPWDEQFF.

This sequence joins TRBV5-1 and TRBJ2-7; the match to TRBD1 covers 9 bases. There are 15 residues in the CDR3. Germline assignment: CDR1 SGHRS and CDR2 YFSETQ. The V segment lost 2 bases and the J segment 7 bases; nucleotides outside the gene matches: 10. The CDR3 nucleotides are TGCGCCAGCAGCTTCTCCGGGACAGGGAAAGAGGAGCAGTACTTC. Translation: CASSFSGTGKEEQYF.

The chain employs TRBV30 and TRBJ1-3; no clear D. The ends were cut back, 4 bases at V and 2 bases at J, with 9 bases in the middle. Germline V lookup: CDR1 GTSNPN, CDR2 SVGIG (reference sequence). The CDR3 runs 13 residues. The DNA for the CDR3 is TGTGCCTGGACGGGGTCAGCTGGAAACACCATATATTTT. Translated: CAWTGSAGNTIYF.

This chain's CDR3 is CASSSTGTYEQYF. DNA for the CDR3: TGTGCCAGCAGTTCGACAGGAACCTACGAGCAGTACTTC. This chain links TRBV28 with TRBJ2-7; D perhaps matches TRBD1 (6 bases). This CDR3 is 13 amino acids long. V lost 4 bases, J lost 2 bases, and 9 bases lay in between. Germline V gene data show CDR1 as MDHEN and CDR2 as SYDVKM.

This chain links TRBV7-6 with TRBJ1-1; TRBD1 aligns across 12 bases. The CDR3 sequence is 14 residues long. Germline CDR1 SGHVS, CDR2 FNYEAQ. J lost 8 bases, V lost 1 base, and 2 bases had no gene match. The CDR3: CASSLDGTGGEAFF. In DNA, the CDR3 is TGTGCCAGCAGCTTAGATGGGACAGGGGGCGAAGCTTTCTTT. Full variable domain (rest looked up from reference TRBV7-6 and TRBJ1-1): GAGVSQSPRYKVTKRGQDVALRCDPISGHVSLYWYRQALGQGPEFLTYFNYEAQQDKSGLPNDRFSAERPEGSISTLTIQRTEQRDSAMYRCASSLDGTGGEAFFGQGTRLTVV.

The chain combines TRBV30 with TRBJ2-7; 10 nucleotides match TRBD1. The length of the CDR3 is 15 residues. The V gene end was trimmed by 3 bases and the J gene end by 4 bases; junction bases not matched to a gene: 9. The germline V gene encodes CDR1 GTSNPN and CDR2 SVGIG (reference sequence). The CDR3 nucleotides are TGTGCCTGGAGGCCTTTCGGGACAGGGGTATACGAGCAGTACTTC. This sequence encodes CAWRPFGTGVYEQYF.

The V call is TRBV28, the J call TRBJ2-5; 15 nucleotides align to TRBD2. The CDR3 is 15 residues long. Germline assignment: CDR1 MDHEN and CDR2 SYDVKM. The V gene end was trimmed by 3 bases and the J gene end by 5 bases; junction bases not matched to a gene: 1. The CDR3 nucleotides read TGTGCCAGCAGTTTTGGACTAGCGGGAGGGGAGACCCAGTACTTC. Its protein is CASSFGLAGGETQYF.

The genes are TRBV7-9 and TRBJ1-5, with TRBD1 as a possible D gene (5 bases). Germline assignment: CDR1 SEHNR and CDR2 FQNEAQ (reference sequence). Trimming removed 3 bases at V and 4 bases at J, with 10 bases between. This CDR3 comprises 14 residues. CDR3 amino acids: CASSFSGPNQPQHF. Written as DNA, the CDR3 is TGTGCCAGCAGCTTCTCAGGGCCAAATCAGCCCCAGCATTTT.

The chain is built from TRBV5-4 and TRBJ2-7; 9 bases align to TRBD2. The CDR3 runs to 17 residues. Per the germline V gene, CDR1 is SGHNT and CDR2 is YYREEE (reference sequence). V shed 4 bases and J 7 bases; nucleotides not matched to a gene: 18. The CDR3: CASSPEAGGGGLREQYF. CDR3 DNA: TGTGCCAGCAGCCCTGAGGCCGGCGGGGGGGGGTTACGGGAGCAGTACTTC.

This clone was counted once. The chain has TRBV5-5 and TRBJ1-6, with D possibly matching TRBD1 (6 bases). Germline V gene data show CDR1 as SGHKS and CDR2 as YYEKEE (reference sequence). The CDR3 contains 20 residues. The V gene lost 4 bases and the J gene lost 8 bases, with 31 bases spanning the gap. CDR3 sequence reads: CASSPRRAGHWLGGYSPLHF. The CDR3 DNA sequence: TGTGCCAGCAGCCCTCGGCGGGCGGGACACTGGCTCGGGGGGTATTCACCCCTCCACTTT.

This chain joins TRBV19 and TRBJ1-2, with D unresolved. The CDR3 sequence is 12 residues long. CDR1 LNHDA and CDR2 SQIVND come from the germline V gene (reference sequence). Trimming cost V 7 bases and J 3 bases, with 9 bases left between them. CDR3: CASTVGDYGYTF. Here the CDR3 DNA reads TGTGCCAGTACGGTCGGGGACTATGGCTACACCTTC.

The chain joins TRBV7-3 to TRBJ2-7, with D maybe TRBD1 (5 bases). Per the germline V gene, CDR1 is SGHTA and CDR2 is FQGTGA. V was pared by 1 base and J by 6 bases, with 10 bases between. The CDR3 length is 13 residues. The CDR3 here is CASSLKGIGEQYF. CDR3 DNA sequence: TGTGCCAGCAGCTTAAAGGGGATAGGCGAGCAGTACTTC. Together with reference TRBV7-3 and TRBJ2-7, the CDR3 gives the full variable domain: GAGVSQTPSNKVTEKGKYVELRCDPISGHTALYWYRQSLGQGPEFLIYFQGTGAADDSGLPNDRFFAVRPEGSVSTLKIQRTERGDSAVYLCASSLKGIGEQYFGPGTRLTVT.

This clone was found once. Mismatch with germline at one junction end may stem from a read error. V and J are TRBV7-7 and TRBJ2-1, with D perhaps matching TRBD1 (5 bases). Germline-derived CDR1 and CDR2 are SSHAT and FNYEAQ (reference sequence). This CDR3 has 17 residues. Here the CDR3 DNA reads TGTGCTAGCAGCTCCTCCCCTAGGGGCCCCGGTAACAATGAGCAGTTCTTC. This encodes CASSSSPRGPGNNEQFF.

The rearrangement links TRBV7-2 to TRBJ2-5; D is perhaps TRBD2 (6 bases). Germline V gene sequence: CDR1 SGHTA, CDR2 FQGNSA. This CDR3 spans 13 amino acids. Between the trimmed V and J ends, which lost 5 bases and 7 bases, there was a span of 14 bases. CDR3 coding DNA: TGTGCCAGCAGCCCGGGAGCGGAGGTGACCCAGTACTTC. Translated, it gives CASSPGAEVTQYF.

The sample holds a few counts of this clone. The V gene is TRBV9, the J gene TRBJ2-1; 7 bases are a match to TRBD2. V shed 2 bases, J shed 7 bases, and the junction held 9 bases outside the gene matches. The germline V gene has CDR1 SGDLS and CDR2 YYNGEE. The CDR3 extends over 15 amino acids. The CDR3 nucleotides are TGTGCCAGCAGCGTGGGACTAACCGTAGGTAATGAGCAGTTCTTC. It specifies CASSVGLTVGNEQFF.

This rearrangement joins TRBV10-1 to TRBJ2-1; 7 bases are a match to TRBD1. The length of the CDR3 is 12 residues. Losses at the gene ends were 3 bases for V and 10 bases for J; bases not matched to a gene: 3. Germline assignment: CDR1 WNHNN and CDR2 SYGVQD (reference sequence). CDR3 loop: CASSERGQEQFF. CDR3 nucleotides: TGCGCCAGCAGTGAAAGGGGGCAGGAGCAGTTCTTC.

As DNA, the CDR3 is TGTGCCAGCAGCTTCCGGACTAGCGGGGGGAACGAGCAGTACTTC. Translation gives CASSFRTSGGNEQYF. The rearrangement joins TRBV5-6 to TRBJ2-7, with TRBD2 identical over 14 bases. The junction had 3 bases not matched to a gene; V was cut back by 2 bases and J by 5 bases. The CDR3 has 15 residues. Germline CDR1 and CDR2: SGHDT and YYEEEE.

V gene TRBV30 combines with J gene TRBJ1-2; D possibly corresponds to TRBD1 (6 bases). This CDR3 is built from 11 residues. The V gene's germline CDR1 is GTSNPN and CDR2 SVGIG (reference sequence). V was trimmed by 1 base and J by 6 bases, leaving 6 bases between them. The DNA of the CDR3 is TGTGCCTGGAGTGAGGGGGATGGCTACACCTTC. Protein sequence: CAWSEGDGYTF.

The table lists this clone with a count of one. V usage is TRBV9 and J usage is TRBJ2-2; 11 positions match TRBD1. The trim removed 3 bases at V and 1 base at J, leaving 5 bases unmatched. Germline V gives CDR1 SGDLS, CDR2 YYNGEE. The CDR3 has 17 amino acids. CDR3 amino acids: CASSAGQGAENTGELFF. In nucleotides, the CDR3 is TGTGCCAGCAGCGCCGGACAGGGGGCGGAGAACACCGGGGAGCTGTTTTTT.

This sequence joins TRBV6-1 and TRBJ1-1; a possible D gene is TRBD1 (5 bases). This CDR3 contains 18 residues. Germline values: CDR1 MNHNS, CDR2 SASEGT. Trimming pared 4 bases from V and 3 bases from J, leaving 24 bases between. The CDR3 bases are TGTGCCAGCAGTGTCGTTGCAGGGAGGAGGGTCTCGGACACTGAAGCTTTCTTT. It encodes CASSVVAGRRVSDTEAFF.

The CDR3 bases are TGTGCCAGCAGCCTGACAGGGCTGTACGAGCAGTACTTC. The encoded protein is CASSLTGLYEQYF. The V gene is TRBV6-1, the J gene TRBJ2-7; TRBD1 matches at 7 bases. CDR1 MNHNS and CDR2 SASEGT come from the germline V gene. The CDR3 runs to 13 residues. Trimming removed 6 bases from V and 4 bases from J; junction bases left unmatched: 6.